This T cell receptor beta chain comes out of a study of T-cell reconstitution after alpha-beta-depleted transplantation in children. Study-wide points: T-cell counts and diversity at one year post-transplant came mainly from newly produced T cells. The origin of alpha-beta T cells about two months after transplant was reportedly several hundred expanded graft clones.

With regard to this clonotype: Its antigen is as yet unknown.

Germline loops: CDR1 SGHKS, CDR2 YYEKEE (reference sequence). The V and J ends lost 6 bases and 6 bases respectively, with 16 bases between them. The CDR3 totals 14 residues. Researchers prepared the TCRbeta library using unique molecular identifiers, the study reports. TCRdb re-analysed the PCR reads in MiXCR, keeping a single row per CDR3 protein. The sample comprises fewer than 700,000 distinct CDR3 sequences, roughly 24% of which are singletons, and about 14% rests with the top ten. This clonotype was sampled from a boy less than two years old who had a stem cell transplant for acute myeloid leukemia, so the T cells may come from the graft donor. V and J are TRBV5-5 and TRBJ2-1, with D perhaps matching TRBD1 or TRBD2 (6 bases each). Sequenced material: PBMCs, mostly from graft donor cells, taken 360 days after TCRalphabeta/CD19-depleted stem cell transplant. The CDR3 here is CASILPGAGNEQFF. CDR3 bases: TGTGCCAGCATCCTCCCGGGGGCGGGCAATGAGCAGTTCTTC. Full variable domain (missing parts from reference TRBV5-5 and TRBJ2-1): DAGVTQSPTHLIKTRGQQVTLRCSPISGHKSVSWYQQVLGQGPQFIFQYYEKEERGRGNFPDRFSARQFPNYSSELNVNALLLGDSALYLCASILPGAGNEQFFGPGTRLTVL.